This TCR beta chain came from a study of blood T cell repertoires in COVID-19. At the level of the study: Sites across the United States, Italy and Spain contributed samples from acute and convalescent COVID-19. Sources were T cells, B-cell-depleted T cells, or PBMCs; the material itself was cDNA or gDNA.

Per the original data handling: For nucleated cells, counts were estimated from reference gene primer amplification. Clones were read by immunoSEQ multiplex PCR, and TCRdb kept only the in-frame ones, dropping some. The V and J calls and the clone size are those of that table, but D and trimming were determined from the DNA. Among 200,000 to 300,000 clones listed, approximately 87% were seen once. Trimming removed 3 bases at V and 2 bases at J, with 14 bases between. The CDR3 loop spans 15 amino acids. From germline, CDR1 is LGHNA and CDR2 YNFKEQ. The sample comprised peripheral blood. This sequence was found in a human donor in a cohort sampled during active COVID-19. The V gene is TRBV4-2, the J gene TRBJ2-7, with a tentative D call TRBD2 (6 bases). CDR3 in amino acids: CASSQGGLGTYEQYF. CDR3 nucleotides: TGTGCCAGCAGCCAGGGGGGACTGGGGACCTACGAGCAGTACTTC.